Below are 31 T cell receptor beta chains sequenced from a single sample in a study of vaccination and CD4 T cells after COVID-19. The sample's time point: late sampling 161 to 241 days after vaccination in a few convalescent patients. Using its own MiXCR run on the PCR reads, TCRdb lists one record per CDR3 protein. This sample has under 30,000 distinct CDR3 sequences, with more than 40% found just once. The specimen was CD4+ T cells from blood, collected about 7 months after SARS-CoV-2 vaccination. All receptors derive from a human donor who had recovered from COVID-19.

The chain couples TRBV11-2 to TRBJ2-7; TRBD1 matches at 10 bases. CDR1 SGHAT and CDR2 FQNNGV come from the germline V gene. The length of the CDR3 is 17 residues. Losses at the gene ends were 5 bases for V and 2 bases for J; bases not matched to a gene: 12. The CDR3, as DNA: TGTGCCAGCAGCCACCGTCCCGGGACAGGGGTACCCTACGAGCAGTACTTC. Residues: CASSHRPGTGVPYEQYF.

The chain joins TRBV19 to TRBJ1-5; 7 positions agree with TRBD1. The V and J ends lost 3 bases and 9 bases, in that order; junction bases with no gene match: 5. The CDR3 has 13 residues. Germline lookup yields CDR1 LNHDA and CDR2 SQIVND (reference sequence). In nucleotides, the CDR3 is TGTGCCAGTAGTATTGACAGGGTTGGGCCCCAGCATTTT. Protein sequence: CASSIDRVGPQHF. The full variable domain, in which reference TRBV19 and TRBJ1-5 provide the parts outside the CDR3, is DGGITQSPKYLFRKEGQNVTLSCEQNLNHDAMYWYRQDPGQGLRLIYYSQIVNDFQKGDIAEGYSVSREKKESFPLTVTSAQKNPTAFYLCASSIDRVGPQHFGDGTRLSIL.

The genes are TRBV19 and TRBJ2-7, with a possible D match to TRBD2 (7 bases). Germline values: CDR1 LNHDA, CDR2 SQIVND (reference sequence). The CDR3 extends over 14 amino acids. V was clipped by 6 bases and J by 4 bases, with 16 bases between them. The CDR3 nucleotides are TGTGCCAGTAGCAGGGGAGGGTCCAGTTACGAGCAGTACTTC. Protein sequence: CASSRGGSSYEQYF.

The chain combines TRBV19 with TRBJ2-7; 7 nucleotides agree with TRBD2. CDR1 LNHDA and CDR2 SQIVND come from the germline V gene (reference sequence). J lost 4 bases, V lost 3 bases, and 9 bases had no gene match. The CDR3 runs 15 residues. The CDR3 bases are TGTGCCAGTAGTATTCTGGCGGGAGAGGGGTACGAGCAGTACTTC. Its protein product is CASSILAGEGYEQYF.

The chain employs TRBV19 and TRBJ1-2, with TRBD1 identical over 9 bases. V lost 7 bases, J lost 6 bases, and 18 bases stayed unmatched. The CDR3 contains 17 residues. Germline CDR1 and CDR2: LNHDA and SQIVND (reference sequence). CDR3 sequence reads: CASIPGTGQGRSDGYTF. The CDR3 DNA reads as TGTGCCAGTATCCCCGGGACGGGACAGGGTCGTTCAGATGGCTACACCTTC. Combining the CDR3 with reference TRBV19 and TRBJ1-2 gives the whole variable domain DGGITQSPKYLFRKEGQNVTLSCEQNLNHDAMYWYRQDPGQGLRLIYYSQIVNDFQKGDIAEGYSVSREKKESFPLTVTSAQKNPTAFYLCASIPGTGQGRSDGYTFGSGTRLTVV.

This clonotype was found a few times. The CDR3 coding sequence is TGCAGTCAGATTAGCGGCCTCACAGATACGCAGTATTTT. Protein product: CSQISGLTDTQYF. The V and J genes are TRBV20-1 and TRBJ2-3; TRBD2 might be the D (6 bases). In germline, CDR1 is DFQATT, CDR2 SNEGSKA (reference sequence). The length of the CDR3 is 13 residues. Trimming took 8 bases from V and 2 from J, leaving 14 bases between them.

This clonotype was seen a few times. The gene calls are TRBV6-1 and TRBJ2-7, with D tentatively TRBD2 (5 bases). The CDR3 covers 15 residues. Germline CDR1 reads MNHNS; CDR2 reads SASEGT. V was pared by 6 bases and J by 3 bases, with 18 bases between. CDR3 nucleotides: TGTGCCAGCAGCTCCCCAACTAGGTCCAACTACGAGCAGTACTTC. Protein sequence: CASSSPTRSNYEQYF.

The chain uses TRBV6-1 and TRBJ2-1; a weak D match, TRBD2 (7 bases). V shed 5 bases and J shed 7 bases, with 18 bases lying between them. This CDR3 region has 15 residues. In germline, CDR1 is MNHNS, CDR2 SASEGT. The DNA of the CDR3 is TGTGCCAGCAGTCCACCGGGGGGCGTTGGAAATGAGCAGTTCTTC. Protein sequence: CASSPPGGVGNEQFF.

This rearrangement joins TRBV6-4 to TRBJ2-1; 9 bases map to TRBD1. V gave up 0 bases and J gave up 3 bases; unmatched junction bases: 0. Per the germline V gene, CDR1 is MRHNA and CDR2 is SNTAGT. The CDR3 has 15 amino acids. The CDR3 DNA follows: TGTGCCAGCAGTGACTCGACAGGGGGCTACAATGAGCAGTTCTTC. Amino acids: CASSDSTGGYNEQFF.

This sequence joins TRBV4-1 and TRBJ2-7, with D unresolved. V gave up 0 bases and J gave up 5 bases, with 8 bases separating them. Germline V gene lookup returns CDR1 MGHRA and CDR2 YSYEKL. The CDR3 length is 13 residues. The CDR3 spells CASSQDSRDEQYF. CDR3 DNA sequence: TGCGCCAGCAGCCAAGATTCAAGGGACGAGCAGTACTTC.

This sequence joins TRBV28 and TRBJ2-2; TRBD1 agrees at 7 bases. The germline V gene encodes CDR1 MDHEN and CDR2 SYDVKM. The V segment lost 3 bases and the J segment 7 bases; nucleotides outside the gene matches: 5. This CDR3 has 14 residues. Here the CDR3 DNA reads TGTGCCAGCAGTTTGGGACAGAGCCACGGGGAGCTGTTTTTT. Amino acid sequence: CASSLGQSHGELFF.

This chain links TRBV4-1 with TRBJ1-6; D gene unclear. V was clipped by 0 bases and J by 7 bases, with 4 bases between them. This CDR3 is 13 amino acids long. CDR1 and CDR2 (germline): MGHRA, YSYEKL. CDR3 residues: CASSQDGNSPLHF. DNA of the CDR3: TGCGCCAGCAGCCAAGACGGGAATTCACCCCTCCACTTT.

The sample holds a few counts of this clonotype. This rearrangement joins TRBV6-1 to TRBJ1-1, with TRBD1 identical over 7 bases. CDR3 length: 14 residues. Germline V lookup: CDR1 MNHNS, CDR2 SASEGT. The V gene end was trimmed by 7 bases and the J gene end by 1 base; junction bases not matched to a gene: 6. In nucleotides, the CDR3 is TGTGCCAGCAACAGGGGAGGACAGAACACTGAAGCTTTCTTT. It encodes CASNRGGQNTEAFF.

This clonotype has more than one count but fewer than ten. This chain links TRBV11-2 with TRBJ2-1; 11 bases match TRBD2. The V and J ends lost 7 bases and 6 bases, in that order; junction bases with no gene match: 11. In germline, CDR1 is SGHAT, CDR2 FQNNGV. The length of the CDR3 is 16 residues. CDR3 nucleotide sequence: TGTGCCAGCACCTCGATAGCGGGAGGGATAGGCAATGAGCAGTTCTTC. Amino acid sequence: CASTSIAGGIGNEQFF.

V and J are TRBV7-9 and TRBJ2-7; D gene ambiguous. The germline V gene has CDR1 SEHNR and CDR2 FQNEAQ (reference sequence). The CDR3 is 12 residues long. The ends were cut back, 2 bases at V and 4 bases at J, with 6 bases in the middle. CDR3 sequence reads: CASSLNLYEQYF. The CDR3 DNA follows: TGTGCCAGCAGCTTAAATCTTTACGAGCAGTACTTC. Full variable domain (remainder filled in from reference TRBV7-9 and TRBJ2-7): DTGVSQNPRHKITKRGQNVTFRCDPISEHNRLYWYRQTLGQGPEFLTYFQNEAQLEKSRLLSDRFSAERPKGSFSTLEIQRTEQGDSAMYLCASSLNLYEQYFGPGTRLTVT.

This chain joins TRBV2 and TRBJ2-3; TRBD2 is a possible D gene (6 bases). The CDR3 extends over 13 amino acids. Trimming cost V 2 bases and J 4 bases, with 7 bases left between them. Germline V lookup: CDR1 SNHLY, CDR2 FYNNEI. CDR3 nucleotides: TGTGCCAGCAGTGAATGGGGGGCAGATACGCAGTATTTT. Translated: CASSEWGADTQYF.

The chain combines TRBV28 with TRBJ1-4; D gene unclear. Germline loops: CDR1 MDHEN, CDR2 SYDVKM. V was trimmed by 4 bases and J by 7 bases, leaving 19 bases between them. The CDR3 loop spans 16 amino acids. The CDR3 reads CASSSPGPGGSEKLFF. The CDR3 region has the DNA TGTGCCAGCAGTTCCCCCGGGCCGGGCGGCAGTGAAAAACTGTTTTTT.

This clonotype was observed a few times. The V gene is TRBV2, the J gene TRBJ1-1; possibly TRBD1 for D (6 bases). The V and J ends lost 5 bases and 1 base respectively, with 14 bases between them. The germline V gene has CDR1 SNHLY and CDR2 FYNNEI. The CDR3 extends over 15 amino acids. The CDR3 sequence: CASSPNRAGNTEAFF. CDR3 DNA sequence: TGTGCCAGCAGTCCAAACAGGGCAGGGAACACTGAAGCTTTCTTT.

The genes are TRBV28 and TRBJ2-7, with D maybe TRBD1 (6 bases). The CDR3 spans 12 residues. V was pared by 10 bases and J by 3 bases, with 13 bases between. Looked up from germline, CDR1 is MDHEN and CDR2 is SYDVKM. The CDR3 DNA reads TGTGCCACCAAGGACAGATACTACGAGCAGTACTTC. Protein sequence: CATKDRYYEQYF.

The chain's CDR3 is CTSSELSDTQYF. The CDR3 nucleotides are TGCACCAGCAGCGAGTTGTCAGATACGCAGTATTTT. The V gene is TRBV1, the J gene TRBJ2-3. TRBV1 is shown as a pseudogene. The CDR3 consists of 12 residues.

The gene calls are TRBV24-1 and TRBJ1-2, with TRBD1 identical over 10 bases. From germline, CDR1 is KGHDR and CDR2 SFDVKD. CDR3 length: 15 residues. J gave up 6 bases and V 2 bases, and 5 bases lay outside the gene matches. The CDR3: CATSDSGDRGDGYTF. For the CDR3, the DNA is TGTGCCACCAGTGATTCGGGGGACAGGGGAGATGGCTACACCTTC.

The V call is TRBV7-2, the J call TRBJ1-5, with 8 bases fitting TRBD1. Germline trimming cut 4 bases from V and 6 bases from J; bases unmatched to any gene: 8. The CDR3 runs to 15 residues. Germline lookup yields CDR1 SGHTA and CDR2 FQGNSA. The CDR3 here is CASSYDRGGGQPQHF. CDR3 DNA sequence: TGTGCCAGCAGCTATGACAGGGGCGGAGGTCAGCCCCAGCATTTT.

This chain joins TRBV20-1 and TRBJ1-6; TRBD1 might be the D (6 bases). This CDR3 spans 14 amino acids. Germline V gene sequence: CDR1 DFQATT, CDR2 SNEGSKA (reference sequence). The V and J ends lost 5 bases and 6 bases respectively, with 14 bases between them. CDR3: CSAVRTDINSPLHF. The CDR3 DNA follows: TGCAGTGCTGTAAGGACAGACATTAATTCACCCCTCCACTTT.

This clonotype has a single count. The V call is TRBV6-4, the J call TRBJ2-7; 9 bases align to TRBD1. Germline CDR1 and CDR2: MRHNA and SNTAGT. The trim removed 3 bases at V and 0 bases at J, leaving 3 bases unmatched. This CDR3 contains 15 residues. CDR3: CASSDWDRASYEQYF. CDR3 DNA: TGTGCCAGCAGTGATTGGGACAGGGCCTCCTACGAGCAGTACTTC.

The rearrangement joins TRBV7-2 to TRBJ2-7; TRBD1 might be the D (5 bases). The CDR3 consists of 14 residues. V was cut by 5 bases and J by 9 bases, with 20 bases left in between. Germline V gene sequence: CDR1 SGHTA, CDR2 FQGNSA. The CDR3 nucleotides read TGTGCCAGCAGCCAAGATCAGGGTAGCCGTGGGCAGTACTTC. Protein product: CASSQDQGSRGQYF. The variable domain in full, completed from reference TRBV7-2 and TRBJ2-7, reads GAGVSQSPSNKVTEKGKDVELRCDPISGHTALYWYRQSLGQGLEFLIYFQGNSAPDKSGLPSDRFSAERTGGSVSTLTIQRTQQEDSAVYLCASSQDQGSRGQYFGPGTRLTVT.

The chain uses TRBV7-9 and TRBJ2-7; D not resolved. CDR1 and CDR2 from the germline V gene are SEHNR and FQNEAQ (reference sequence). This CDR3 comprises 12 residues. V was clipped by 1 base and J by 5 bases, with 6 bases between them. The CDR3 protein is CASSLELDEQYF. DNA of the CDR3: TGTGCCAGCAGCTTAGAGCTGGACGAGCAGTACTTC.

The chain recombines TRBV14 with TRBJ1-1; TRBD1 is a possible D gene (5 bases). Deletions cut 4 bases from V and 1 base from J, with 13 bases between. Looked up from germline, CDR1 is SGHDN and CDR2 is FVKESK. There are 15 residues in the CDR3. The CDR3 nucleotides are TGTGCCAGCAGCCCCACGAGGGGCTGGAACACTGAAGCTTTCTTT. As protein: CASSPTRGWNTEAFF.

This clonotype has only a few counts. The chain uses TRBV27 and TRBJ2-7, with 7 bases aligning to TRBD2. This CDR3 is 16 amino acids long. With V trimmed by 1 base and J by 3 bases, 9 bases remained unmatched. Germline V gene lookup returns CDR1 MNHEY and CDR2 SMNVEV (reference sequence). The CDR3 DNA sequence: TGTGCCAGCAGTTTATGGGGGGGGGTGGGCAGCTACGAGCAGTACTTC. Translated: CASSLWGGVGSYEQYF.

The chain combines TRBV2 with TRBJ1-5, with 12 nucleotides matching TRBD1. Germline trimming cut 5 bases from V and 3 bases from J; bases unmatched to any gene: 2. The germline V gene has CDR1 SNHLY and CDR2 FYNNEI. This CDR3 comprises 15 residues. The CDR3 loop reads CASSWGQGANQPQHF. DNA for the CDR3: TGTGCCAGCAGTTGGGGACAGGGGGCCAATCAGCCCCAGCATTTT.

The J gene is TRBJ1-5, the V gene TRBV4-1; TRBD1 might be the D (5 bases). V was shortened by 5 bases and J by 3 bases, with 14 bases between the two germline ends. CDR1 is MGHRA, CDR2 YSYEKL, per germline. There are 15 residues in the CDR3. This chain's CDR3 is CASSKPGHNNQPQHF. The CDR3 region has the DNA TGCGCCAGCAGCAAACCCGGACACAACAATCAGCCCCAGCATTTT.

This clonotype showed up just a few times. The chain uses TRBV7-6 and TRBJ2-6, with D perhaps matching TRBD1 or TRBD2 (5 bases each). V was clipped by 5 bases and J by 0 bases, with 11 bases between them. Germline lookup yields CDR1 SGHVS and CDR2 FNYEAQ. CDR3 length: 16 residues. The CDR3 DNA sequence: TGTGCCAGCAGCCAGGGACGGAACTCTGGGGCCAACGTCCTGACTTTC. The encoded protein is CASSQGRNSGANVLTF.